The 11 T cell receptor beta chains in this list originate from one sample, sequenced in a study of shared clonotypes between healthy human individuals. This table comes from immunoSEQ multiplex PCR, and its TCRdb copy is limited to in-frame clones, with some not included. In the table there are roughly 1 million clones, about three quarters of which are singletons. The sample comprised memory CD4+ T cells sorted from blood. Indicated subset: CD45RA-negative fraction. These receptors were collected from a man younger than 30 in good health.

The rearrangement uses TRBV7-2 and TRBJ2-1; 9 bases are shared with TRBD1. The CDR3 sequence is 14 residues long. J was trimmed by 7 bases and V by 5 bases; bases with no gene match: 6. Germline values: CDR1 SGHTA, CDR2 FQGNSA. As DNA, the CDR3 is TGTGCCAGCAGCCCTAGACAGGGGGGAAATGAGCAGTTCTTC. Protein product: CASSPRQGGNEQFF.

The chain links TRBV5-4 to TRBJ1-4, with 10 bases identical to TRBD1. This CDR3 has 15 amino acids. Per germline, CDR1 SGHNT and CDR2 YYREEE (reference sequence). J lost 7 bases, V lost 4 bases, and 7 bases had no gene match. The DNA for the CDR3 is TGTGCCAGCAGCGTTGGGACAGGGGTAACTGAAAAACTGTTTTTT. Its translation: CASSVGTGVTEKLFF.

A note on this clone: The sample holds other DNA sequences that translate to the same CDR3. This chain links TRBV9 with TRBJ1-4, with D tentatively TRBD1 (5 bases). The germline V gene has CDR1 SGDLS and CDR2 YYNGEE. The CDR3 sequence is 14 residues long. The V end was cut by 0 bases, the J end by 3 bases, with 6 bases between. The DNA for the CDR3 is TGTGCCAGCAGCGTAGGGGGGGCTAATGAAAAACTGTTTTTT. Its protein is CASSVGGANEKLFF.

The chain is built from TRBV15 and TRBJ2-1, with 8 bases matching TRBD2. J lost 6 bases, V lost 2 bases, and 9 bases had no gene match. Germline assignment: CDR1 LNHNV and CDR2 YYDKDF (reference sequence). CDR3 length: 16 amino acids. The DNA of the CDR3 is TGTGCCACCAGCAGATCATTAGCGGGGCGGGCCAATGAGCAGTTCTTC. It codes for CATSRSLAGRANEQFF.

The chain uses TRBV18 and TRBJ1-4; 7 positions match TRBD1. The V segment lost 5 bases and the J segment 7 bases; nucleotides outside the gene matches: 7. In germline, CDR1 is KGHSH, CDR2 LQKENI. The CDR3 covers 14 residues. CDR3 loop: CASSEGGAGEKLFF. CDR3 DNA: TGTGCCAGCTCAGAAGGGGGCGCGGGTGAAAAACTGTTTTTT.

This rearrangement joins TRBV11-2 to TRBJ2-3; the D gene could be TRBD1 or TRBD2 (5 bases each). V gave up 4 bases and J gave up 5 bases, with 16 bases separating them. The CDR3 spans 15 residues. The V gene's germline CDR1 is SGHAT and CDR2 FQNNGV. The CDR3 here is CASSYDLGGGDTQYF. The CDR3 DNA follows: TGTGCCAGCAGCTACGACCTTGGGGGTGGAGATACGCAGTATTTT. Filled out from reference TRBV11-2 and TRBJ2-3, the complete variable domain reads EAGVAQSPRYKIIEKRQSVAFWCNPISGHATLYWYQQILGQGPKLLIQFQNNGVVDDSQLPKDRFSAERLKGVDSTLKIQPAKLEDSAVYLCASSYDLGGGDTQYFGPGTRLTVL.

The chain carries TRBV10-1 and TRBJ1-5; no reliable D call. Trimming shortened V by 3 bases and J by 1 base, and 10 bases separated the two germline ends. The germline gives CDR1 WNHNN, CDR2 SYGVQD (reference sequence). The CDR3 has 15 amino acids. The CDR3 DNA is TGCGCCAGCAGTGATGCCCTGAGAAGCAATCAGCCCCAGCATTTT. Translating gives CASSDALRSNQPQHF.

The gene calls are TRBV14 and TRBJ1-4; unclear D gene. V was clipped by 0 bases and J by 4 bases, with 9 bases between them. The CDR3 runs 15 residues. Germline loops: CDR1 SGHDN, CDR2 FVKESK. This CDR3 reads CASSQDSRNNEKLFF. The CDR3 nucleotides read TGTGCCAGCAGCCAAGACTCCCGGAATAATGAAAAACTGTTTTTT.

This chain links TRBV18 with TRBJ1-2, with TRBD1 matching over 7 bases. Losses at the gene ends were 0 bases for V and 8 bases for J; bases not matched to a gene: 9. This CDR3 has 15 residues. The germline CDR1 and CDR2 sequences are KGHSH and LQKENI. The CDR3 DNA reads TGTGCCAGCTCACCACCCGGGACAGCAAAGGGAGGCTACACCTTC. Its protein product is CASSPPGTAKGGYTF.

There are a few counts of this clone. The gene calls are TRBV4-1 and TRBJ1-6; D may be TRBD1 (6 bases). This CDR3 is 14 amino acids long. The germline V and J ends were trimmed by 1 base and 13 bases, with 14 bases remaining between them. Germline CDR1 MGHRA, CDR2 YSYEKL. The CDR3 protein is CASSQGSQGGPLHF. DNA of the CDR3: TGCGCCAGCAGCCAAGGGTCACAGGGTGGGCCCCTCCACTTT.

This chain connects TRBV6-4 to TRBJ2-3; 10 bases align to TRBD2. The germline CDR1 and CDR2 sequences are MRHNA and SNTAGT. The CDR3 spans 13 residues. The junction had 5 bases not matched to a gene; V was cut back by 4 bases and J by 10 bases. CDR3 coding DNA: TGTGCCAGCAGTGCAAGCGGGGGGGCTGCGCAGTATTTT. It encodes CASSASGGAAQYF.